The clone carrying this TCR beta chain was recorded many times. Its antigen remains unknown. Germline-derived CDR1 and CDR2 are SGHTA and FQGNSA. CDR3 length: 15 amino acids. V lost 8 bases, J lost 3 bases, and 9 bases stayed unmatched. CMV status came from CD4+ IFNgamma after overnight CMV lysate stimulation. An equimolar mix of two oligonucleotides served as the beta constant-region primer for TRBC1 and TRBC2. The ligated cDNA underwent four PCR rounds using SP2 and nested alpha and beta constant-region primers. TCRdb independently ran MiXCR on the UMI-ligation and nested PCR reads; one entry per CDR3 protein. This table has some 31,000 distinct CDR3 sequences, less than 20% appearing once. This sample was taken from a study of naive and memory T cell subsets. Whole-study results and caveats: RNA-based TCR counts may shift with T cell activation and differentiation.

The sequencing sample was made of effector memory CD4+ T cells from blood. Subset described: effector memory, CD45RA- CD27-. The TCR originated in a human donor in good health. The V gene is TRBV7-2, the J gene TRBJ2-2; TRBD1 matches at 7 bases. The CDR3 nucleotides read TGTGCCAGCCAACGCGACAGGGTCGACACCGGGGAGCTGTTTTTT. The encoded protein is CASQRDRVDTGELFF.